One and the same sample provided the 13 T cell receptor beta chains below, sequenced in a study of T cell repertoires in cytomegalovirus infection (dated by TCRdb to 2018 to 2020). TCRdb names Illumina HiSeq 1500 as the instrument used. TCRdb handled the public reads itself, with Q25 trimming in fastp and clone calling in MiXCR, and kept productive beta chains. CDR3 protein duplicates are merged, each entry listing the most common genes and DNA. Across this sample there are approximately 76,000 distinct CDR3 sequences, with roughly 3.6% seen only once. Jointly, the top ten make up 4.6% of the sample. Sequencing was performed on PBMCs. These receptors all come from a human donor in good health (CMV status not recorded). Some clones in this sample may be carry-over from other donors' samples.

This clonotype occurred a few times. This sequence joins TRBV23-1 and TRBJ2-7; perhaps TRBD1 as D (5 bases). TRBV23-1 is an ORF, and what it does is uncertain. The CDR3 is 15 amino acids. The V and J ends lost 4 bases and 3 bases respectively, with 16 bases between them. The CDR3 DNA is TGCGCCAGCAGTCCCAAACAGGAATGGGGCTACGAGCAGTACTTC. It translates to CASSPKQEWGYEQYF.

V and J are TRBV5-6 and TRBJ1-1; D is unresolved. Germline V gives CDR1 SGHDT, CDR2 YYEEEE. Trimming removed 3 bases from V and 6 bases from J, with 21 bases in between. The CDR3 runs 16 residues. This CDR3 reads CASSSRRTKGYPEAFF. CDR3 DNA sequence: TGTGCCAGCAGCTCAAGACGAACGAAGGGCTATCCTGAAGCTTTCTTT. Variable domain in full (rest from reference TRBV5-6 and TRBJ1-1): DAGVTQSPTHLIKTRGQQVTLRCSPKSGHDTVSWYQQALGQGPQFIFQYYEEEERQRGNFPDRFSGHQFPNYSSELNVNALLLGDSALYLCASSSRRTKGYPEAFFGQGTRLTVV.

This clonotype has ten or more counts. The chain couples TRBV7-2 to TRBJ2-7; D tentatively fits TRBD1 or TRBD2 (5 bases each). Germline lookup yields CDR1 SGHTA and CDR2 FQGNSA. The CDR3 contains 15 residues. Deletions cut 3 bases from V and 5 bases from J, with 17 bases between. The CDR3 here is CASSLSGTPPHEQYF. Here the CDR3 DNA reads TGTGCCAGCAGCTTGTCAGGGACCCCACCCCACGAGCAGTACTTC.

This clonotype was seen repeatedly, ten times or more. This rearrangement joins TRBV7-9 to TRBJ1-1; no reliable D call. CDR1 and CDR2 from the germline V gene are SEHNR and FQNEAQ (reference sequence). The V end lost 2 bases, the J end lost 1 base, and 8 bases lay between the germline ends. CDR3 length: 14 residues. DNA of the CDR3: TGTGCCAGCAGCTTAAGGCAGGAGAACACTGAAGCTTTCTTT. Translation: CASSLRQENTEAFF.

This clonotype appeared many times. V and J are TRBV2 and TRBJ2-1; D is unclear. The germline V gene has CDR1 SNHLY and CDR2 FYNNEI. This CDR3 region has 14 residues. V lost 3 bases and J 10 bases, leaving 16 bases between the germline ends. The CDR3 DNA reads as TGTGCCAGCAGTGAGGAGATGTACAGACCCGAGCAGTTCTTC. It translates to CASSEEMYRPEQFF.

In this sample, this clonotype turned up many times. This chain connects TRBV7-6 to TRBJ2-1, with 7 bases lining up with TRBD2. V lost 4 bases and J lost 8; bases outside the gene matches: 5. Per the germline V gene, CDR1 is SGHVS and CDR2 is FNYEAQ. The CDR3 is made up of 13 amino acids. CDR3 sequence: CASSYLGGDEQFF. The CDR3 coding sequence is TGTGCCAGCAGCTACTTGGGGGGGGATGAGCAGTTCTTC.

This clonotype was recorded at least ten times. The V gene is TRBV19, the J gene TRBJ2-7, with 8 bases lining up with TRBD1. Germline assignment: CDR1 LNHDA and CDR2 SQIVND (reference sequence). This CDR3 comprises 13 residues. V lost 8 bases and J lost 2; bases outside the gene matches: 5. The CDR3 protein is CASSDRVTYEQYF. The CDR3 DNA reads TGTGCCAGTTCGGACAGGGTAACCTACGAGCAGTACTTC.

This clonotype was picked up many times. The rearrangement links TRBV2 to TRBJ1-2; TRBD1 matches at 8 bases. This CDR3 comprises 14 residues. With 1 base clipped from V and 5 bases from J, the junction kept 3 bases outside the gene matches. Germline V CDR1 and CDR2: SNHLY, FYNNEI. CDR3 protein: CASSEVQGAYGYTF. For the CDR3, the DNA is TGTGCCAGCAGTGAAGTCCAGGGGGCGTATGGCTACACCTTC.

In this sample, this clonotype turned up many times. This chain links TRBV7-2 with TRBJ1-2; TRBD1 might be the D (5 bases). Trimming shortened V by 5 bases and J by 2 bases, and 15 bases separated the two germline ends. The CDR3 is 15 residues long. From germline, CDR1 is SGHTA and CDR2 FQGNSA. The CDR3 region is CASSQGGGLNYGYTF. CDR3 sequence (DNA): TGTGCCAGCAGCCAGGGAGGAGGATTGAACTATGGCTACACCTTC.

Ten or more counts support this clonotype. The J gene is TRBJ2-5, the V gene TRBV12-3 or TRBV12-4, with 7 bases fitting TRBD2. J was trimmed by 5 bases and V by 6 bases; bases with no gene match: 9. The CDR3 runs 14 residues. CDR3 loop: CASRFSGGGETQYF. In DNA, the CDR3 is TGTGCCAGCAGGTTCTCGGGGGGTGGGGAGACCCAGTACTTC.

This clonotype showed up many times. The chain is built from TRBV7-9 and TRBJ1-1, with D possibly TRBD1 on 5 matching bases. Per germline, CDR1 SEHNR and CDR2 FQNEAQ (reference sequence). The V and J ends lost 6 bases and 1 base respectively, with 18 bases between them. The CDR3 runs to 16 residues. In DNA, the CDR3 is TGTGCCAGCAGTCCGACCTGGAGTAGGGGGAACACTGAAGCTTTCTTT. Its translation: CASSPTWSRGNTEAFF.

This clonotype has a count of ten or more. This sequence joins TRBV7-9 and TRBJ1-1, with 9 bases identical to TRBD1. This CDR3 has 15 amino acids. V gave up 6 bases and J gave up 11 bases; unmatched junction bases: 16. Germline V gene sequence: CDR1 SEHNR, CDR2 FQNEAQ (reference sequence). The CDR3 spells CASRPLQGAIVGAFF. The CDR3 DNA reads TGTGCCAGCAGACCTCTACAGGGGGCGATCGTTGGCGCTTTCTTT.

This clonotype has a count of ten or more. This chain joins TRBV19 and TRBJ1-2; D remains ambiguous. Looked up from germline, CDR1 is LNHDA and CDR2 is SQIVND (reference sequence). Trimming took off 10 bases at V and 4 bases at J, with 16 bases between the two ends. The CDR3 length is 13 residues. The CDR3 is CATSNLLLYGYTF. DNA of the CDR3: TGTGCCACCAGCAACCTCCTACTCTATGGCTACACCTTC.